Listed below are T cell receptor beta chains from one sample, sequenced in a study of regulatory T cells in long-lasting Graves disease. TCRdb re-called the multiplex PCR reads through MiXCR, storing one row per CDR3 protein. The table has 410,000 or so distinct CDR3 sequences, 15% seen once. The sample was also linked to a second study, of T cells in Graves' hyperthyroidism and ophthalmopathy.

Here the sequenced sample was peripheral blood mononuclear cells (PBMCs), taken at new diagnosis, from a patient treated with antithyroid drugs. Receptors were obtained from a woman aged 25 to 39 with Graves disease. Each CDR3 is given with its conserved first and last residue. D genes are given only for firm matches. A clone size is listed for some rows: how often the clone was seen (once, few, many), or a class if it is expanded.

clone_size: many; j_call: TRBJ2-5; d_call: NA; v_call: TRBV2; cdr3_nt: TGTGCCAGCAGACGGCAAGAGACCCAGTACTTC; cdr3_aa: CASRRQETQYF
clone_size: many; j_call: TRBJ1-2; d_call: TRBD1; v_call: TRBV27; cdr3_nt: TGTGCCAGCAGTAATGACGGGACAGGGGATCTGAGCGGCTACACCTTC; cdr3_aa: CASSNDGTGDLSGYTF
clone_size: NA; j_call: TRBJ1-5; d_call: NA; v_call: TRBV20-1; cdr3_nt: TGCAGTGCTAAGAGGCCCGGACTGCCCAATCAGCCCCAGCATTTT; cdr3_aa: CSAKRPGLPNQPQHF
clone_size: few; j_call: TRBJ2-7; d_call: TRBD1; v_call: TRBV24-1; cdr3_nt: TGTGCCACCAGTGGTCCAATGACAGGGGACGAGCAGTACTTC; cdr3_aa: CATSGPMTGDEQYF
clone_size: NA; j_call: TRBJ2-1; d_call: TRBD2; v_call: TRBV25-1; cdr3_nt: TGTGCCAGCAGTGAAATATTAGCGGGAGGTGATGAGCAGTTCTTC; cdr3_aa: CASSEILAGGDEQFF
clone_size: many; j_call: TRBJ2-5; d_call: NA; v_call: TRBV6-9; cdr3_nt: TGTGCCAGCAGTTACCCAGATGGGGGGGCAGAGACCCAGTACTTC; cdr3_aa: CASSYPDGGAETQYF
clone_size: many; j_call: TRBJ2-1; d_call: TRBD2; v_call: TRBV7-2; cdr3_nt: TGTGCCAGCAGCCTCGGACTAGCGGGAGGGGACAATGAGCAGTTCTTC; cdr3_aa: CASSLGLAGGDNEQFF
clone_size: many; j_call: TRBJ1-5; d_call: NA; v_call: TRBV30; cdr3_nt: TGTGCCTGGACCATAGGGGCAGGAAATCAGCCCCAGCATTTT; cdr3_aa: CAWTIGAGNQPQHF
clone_size: NA; j_call: TRBJ2-1; d_call: NA; v_call: TRBV5-5; cdr3_nt: TGTGCCAGCAGCTCTCATCGGACTCTTAGCTCCTACAATGAGCAGTTCTTC; cdr3_aa: CASSSHRTLSSYNEQFF
clone_size: NA; j_call: TRBJ2-2; d_call: NA; v_call: TRBV28; cdr3_nt: TGTGGCGTCGGCGGGATGAACACCGGGGAGCTGTTTTTT; cdr3_aa: CGVGGMNTGELFF
clone_size: NA; j_call: TRBJ2-7; d_call: NA; v_call: TRBV20-1; cdr3_nt: TGCAGTGCTAGAGCCACCCGGGAGCAGTACTTC; cdr3_aa: CSARATREQYF
clone_size: many; j_call: TRBJ1-2; d_call: TRBD1; v_call: TRBV7-9; cdr3_nt: TGTGCCAGCAGCCCGAGACAGGGGCTGGGTGGCTACACCTTC; cdr3_aa: CASSPRQGLGGYTF